This T cell receptor beta chain was sequenced during a study of shared clonotypes between healthy human individuals. Overall study context: A donor's plate count was three for CD4 naive and three for CD4 memory; CD8 naive had two and CD8 memory one. Findings of the study overall: Larger richness was generally estimated for naive than memory subsets.

CDR1 is SGHRS and CDR2 is YFSETQ in the germline V gene. The CDR3 has 13 amino acids. The V segment lost 8 bases and the J segment 5 bases; nucleotides outside the gene matches: 9. The sample holds one count of this clone. The antigen remains unidentified. Deep level was the assay's run setting. Only in-frame clones appear in the TCRdb table, and some are missing; sequencing was by immunoSEQ multiplex PCR. The top ten clones hold roughly 22% of a sample with approximately 110,000 clones, around 71% of them seen once. V and J are TRBV5-1 and TRBJ2-7; 8 nucleotides line up with TRBD2. Material for sequencing was memory CD8+ T cells sorted from blood. Subset meaning: CD45RO+ cells pooled with CCR7-negative TemRA cells. This sequence originates from a woman in her twenties or thirties in good health. CDR3 sequence: CASSGELIHEQYF. The CDR3 DNA sequence: TGCGCCAGTAGCGGGGAATTGATCCACGAGCAGTACTTC.